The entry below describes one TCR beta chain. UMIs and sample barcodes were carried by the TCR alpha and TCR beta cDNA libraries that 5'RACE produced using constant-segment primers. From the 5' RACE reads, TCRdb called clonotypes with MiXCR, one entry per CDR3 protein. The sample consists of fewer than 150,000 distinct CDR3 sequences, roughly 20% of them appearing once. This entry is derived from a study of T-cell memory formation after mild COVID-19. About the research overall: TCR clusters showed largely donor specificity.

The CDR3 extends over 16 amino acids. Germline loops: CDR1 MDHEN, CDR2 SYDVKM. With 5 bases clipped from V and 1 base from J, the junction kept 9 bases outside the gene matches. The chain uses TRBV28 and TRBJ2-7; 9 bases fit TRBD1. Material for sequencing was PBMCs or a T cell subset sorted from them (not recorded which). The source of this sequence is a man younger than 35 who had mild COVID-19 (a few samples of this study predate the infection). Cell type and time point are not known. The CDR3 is CASSHPRTGASYEQYV. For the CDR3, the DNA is TGTGCCAGCAGTCACCCCCGGACAGGGGCATCCTACGAGCAGTACGTC.